The 27 T cell receptor beta chains in this list originate from one sample, sequenced in a study of T cells in Graves' hyperthyroidism and ophthalmopathy. TCR beta CDR3 region amplification was performed from RNA transcripts. First-round RT-PCR of the TCR CDR3 relied on the HTBI primer set. MiXCR was run by TCRdb on the multiplex PCR reads, yielding one entry per CDR3 protein. The table records about 420,000 distinct CDR3 sequences, around 16% of them present only once. The sequencing input was blood. The origin of the receptors is a woman aged 18 to 35 with Graves' hyperthyroidism.

In its sample, this clonotype was seen many times. V usage is TRBV3-1 and J usage is TRBJ1-2, with TRBD1 as a possible D gene (5 bases). V gave up 1 base and J gave up 4 bases, with 10 bases separating them. Germline lookup yields CDR1 LGHDT and CDR2 YNNKEL (reference sequence). The CDR3 is 14 amino acids. This chain's CDR3 is CASSQAPDSYGYTF. The DNA for the CDR3 is TGTGCCAGCAGCCAAGCGCCCGACAGCTATGGCTACACCTTC.

This clonotype was observed a few times. The rearrangement uses TRBV12-3 or TRBV12-4 and TRBJ2-7; TRBD2 matches at 13 bases. The CDR3 totals 15 residues. V shed 6 bases, J shed 3 bases, and the junction held 5 bases outside the gene matches. The DNA for the CDR3 is TGTGCCAGCAGCGGCGGGACTAGCGGGATCTACGAGCAGTACTTC. Translated, it gives CASSGGTSGIYEQYF.

This CDR3 reads CASSLTSSAGGLEQYF. CDR3 DNA: TGTGCCAGCTCTCTCACCAGCTCAGCGGGGGGGCTGGAGCAGTACTTC. V and J are TRBV18 and TRBJ2-7; 10 bases match TRBD2. The germline CDR1 and CDR2 sequences are KGHSH and LQKENI. The CDR3 is made up of 16 amino acids. Trimming cost V 6 bases and J 7 bases; bases outside gene matches: 15. Full variable domain (remainder filled in from reference TRBV18 and TRBJ2-7): NAGVMQNPRHLVRRRGQEARLRCSPMKGHSHVYWYRQLPEEGLKFMVYLQKENIIDESGMPKERFSAEFPKEGPSILRIQQVVRGDSAAYFCASSLTSSAGGLEQYFGPGTRLTVT.

This clonotype was found many times. The CDR3 sequence: CASSPLLEVANYGYTF. The CDR3 DNA is TGTGCCAGCAGCCCCCTCTTGGAGGTTGCTAACTATGGCTACACCTTC. V usage is TRBV27 and J usage is TRBJ1-2, with D hard to call. The germline gives CDR1 MNHEY, CDR2 SMNVEV (reference sequence). Trimming cost V 6 bases and J 0 bases, with 17 bases left between them. The CDR3 contains 16 residues.

This clonotype was recorded at least ten times. The genes are TRBV12-3 or TRBV12-4 and TRBJ1-6; D remains ambiguous. The CDR3 runs to 14 residues. The ends were cut back, 0 bases at V and 8 bases at J, with 8 bases in the middle. CDR3 region: CASSLAAGYSPLHF. As DNA, the CDR3 is TGTGCCAGCAGTTTAGCGGCTGGATATTCACCCCTCCACTTT.

This clonotype was detected many times. The chain employs TRBV5-1 and TRBJ1-4; the D gene is possibly TRBD1 (6 bases). This CDR3 comprises 16 residues. The V and J ends lost 4 bases and 0 bases respectively, with 13 bases between them. Germline loops: CDR1 SGHRS, CDR2 YFSETQ. CDR3 DNA sequence: TGCGCCAGCAGCCCCGGACAGATTGCAACTAATGAAAAACTGTTTTTT. Its protein is CASSPGQIATNEKLFF.

Ten or more counts support this clonotype. The chain joins TRBV6-1 to TRBJ2-3; the match to TRBD2 covers 10 bases. CDR3 length equals 15 residues. Germline assignment: CDR1 MNHNS and CDR2 SASEGT. Trimming cost V 4 bases and J 3 bases; bases outside gene matches: 4. Here the CDR3 reads CASSGLAGETDTQYF. The CDR3 coding sequence is TGTGCCAGCAGTGGGCTAGCGGGAGAAACAGATACGCAGTATTTT.

J is TRBJ1-2 and V is TRBV7-2; possibly TRBD1 for D (6 bases). V gave up 3 bases and J gave up 8 bases, with 13 bases separating them. CDR1 and CDR2 (germline): SGHTA, FQGNSA. This CDR3 spans 13 amino acids. The chain's CDR3 is CASSFIRGEGYTF. CDR3 bases: TGTGCCAGCAGCTTCATAAGGGGGGAGGGCTACACCTTC.

This clonotype was seen repeatedly, ten times or more. The chain uses TRBV6-1 and TRBJ1-2; tentative D call: TRBD1 (6 bases). The CDR3 spans 13 residues. The V gene lost 8 bases and the J gene lost 0 bases, with 10 bases spanning the gap. Per the germline V gene, CDR1 is MNHNS and CDR2 is SASEGT. CDR3 residues: CASRTDSNYGYTF. The CDR3 DNA sequence: TGTGCCAGCCGGACAGACTCTAACTATGGCTACACCTTC.

This clonotype was recorded many times. This chain connects TRBV5-1 to TRBJ2-1, with D perhaps TRBD2 (5 bases). Germline V gene data show CDR1 as SGHRS and CDR2 as YFSETQ. The length of the CDR3 is 12 residues. V was shortened by 4 bases and J by 7 bases, with 9 bases between the two germline ends. The CDR3 nucleotides read TGCGCCAGCAGCGGCCGAGGGAATGAGCAGTTCTTC. Protein: CASSGRGNEQFF.

This clonotype was detected many times. V is TRBV29-1 and J is TRBJ2-1, with 11 bases aligning to TRBD2. The germline gives CDR1 SQVTM, CDR2 ANQGSEA. The CDR3 has 16 residues. With 4 bases clipped from V and 5 bases from J, the junction kept 10 bases outside the gene matches. DNA for the CDR3: TGCAGCGTTGCAGGGGTAGCGGGAGGGCCGGACAATGAGCAGTTCTTC. Amino acids: CSVAGVAGGPDNEQFF.

This clonotype was counted only a few times. This sequence joins TRBV14 and TRBJ2-1; D unclear. Trimming left V 4 bases short and J 5 bases short, with 9 bases between. The CDR3 has 13 residues. The V gene's germline CDR1 is SGHDN and CDR2 FVKESK. CDR3 sequence: CASSLQLHNEQFF. CDR3 bases: TGTGCCAGCAGCCTCCAGTTACACAATGAGCAGTTCTTC.

This clonotype showed up many times. This chain uses TRBV20-1 with TRBJ1-2; a weak D match, TRBD1 (6 bases). Germline lookup yields CDR1 DFQATT and CDR2 SNEGSKA (reference sequence). The CDR3 is 12 residues long. Between the trimmed V and J ends, which lost 6 bases and 4 bases, there was a span of 12 bases. The DNA for the CDR3 is TGCAGTGCGAGACAGGCAGCCTATGGCTACACCTTC. Translating gives CSARQAAYGYTF.

The table lists this clonotype with many counts. The chain uses TRBV6-1 and TRBJ2-4, with 12 bases identical to TRBD2. This CDR3 region has 18 residues. V dropped 4 bases and J dropped 3; count of bases not matched to a gene: 10. The germline gives CDR1 MNHNS, CDR2 SASEGT. The CDR3 region is CASSGGTSGWLGKNIQYF. The CDR3 nucleotides read TGTGCCAGCAGTGGAGGGACTAGCGGGTGGCTCGGCAAAAACATTCAGTACTTC.

In its sample, this clonotype was seen many times. The genes are TRBV20-1 and TRBJ1-1; D call uncertain. The CDR3 totals 12 residues. The germline V gene has CDR1 DFQATT and CDR2 SNEGSKA (reference sequence). V lost 3 bases and J 1 base, leaving 6 bases between the germline ends. The CDR3, as DNA: TGCAGTGCTAGTCCAGGGAACACTGAAGCTTTCTTT. Its protein product is CSASPGNTEAFF.

This clonotype was found many times. V and J are TRBV11-2 and TRBJ1-4, with a possible D match to TRBD1 (5 bases). The CDR3 loop spans 14 amino acids. The V gene lost 1 base and the J gene lost 7 bases, with 10 bases spanning the gap. From germline, CDR1 is SGHAT and CDR2 FQNNGV. CDR3 region: CASSLGQYPEKLFF. The CDR3, as DNA: TGTGCCAGCAGCTTAGGACAGTACCCTGAAAAACTGTTTTTT.

The CDR3 region is CSASASAGNTEAFF. The CDR3 DNA reads as TGCAGTGCTAGTGCTTCAGCAGGGAACACTGAAGCTTTCTTT. This chain connects TRBV20-1 to TRBJ1-1; no reliable D call. CDR1 and CDR2 from the germline V gene are DFQATT and SNEGSKA (reference sequence). Trimming stripped 3 bases from V and 1 base from J, with 12 bases between. The CDR3 covers 14 residues.

The rearrangement joins TRBV24-1 to TRBJ2-5, with 7 nucleotides matching TRBD2. V shed 3 bases and J 5 bases; nucleotides not matched to a gene: 11. The CDR3 has 16 amino acids. In germline, CDR1 is KGHDR, CDR2 SFDVKD. The CDR3 region is CATSDLGEGLGETQYF. The CDR3 nucleotides read TGTGCCACCAGTGATCTCGGGGAGGGCCTAGGGGAGACCCAGTACTTC.

This clonotype was seen ten or more times. The chain is built from TRBV12-3 or TRBV12-4 and TRBJ2-5; 10 nucleotides agree with TRBD2. The V and J ends lost 6 bases and 4 bases, in that order; junction bases with no gene match: 8. The CDR3 covers 15 residues. The CDR3 spells CASRRSGRARETQYF. The CDR3 region has the DNA TGTGCCAGCAGACGAAGCGGGAGGGCTAGAGAGACCCAGTACTTC.

This clonotype has a count of ten or more. The V gene is TRBV28, the J gene TRBJ1-5; TRBD1 is a possible D gene (6 bases). This CDR3 spans 15 amino acids. The germline CDR1 and CDR2 sequences are MDHEN and SYDVKM. The V gene lost 6 bases and the J gene lost 2 bases, with 14 bases spanning the gap. The DNA for the CDR3 is TGTGCCAGCAGCCCTCTGGGGGCAGGCAATCAGCCCCAGCATTTT. This gives the protein CASSPLGAGNQPQHF.

As concerns this clonotype: A much larger clone lies one base from this, so it may be a read error. This rearrangement joins TRBV25-1 to TRBJ2-3; 10 nucleotides agree with TRBD2. Germline V gene lookup returns CDR1 MGHDK and CDR2 SYGVNS. The CDR3 is made up of 17 amino acids. Trimming at V came to 6 bases and at J to 4 bases, leaving 13 bases not matched to a gene. The CDR3 is CASRGGWSGGASDTQYF. DNA of the CDR3: TGTGCCAGCAGGGGGGGGTGGAGCGGGGGGGCGTCAGATACGCAGTATTTT.

This clonotype has ten or more counts. This chain uses TRBV27 with TRBJ2-1; D remains ambiguous. V was cut by 5 bases and J by 3 bases, with 14 bases left in between. This CDR3 spans 15 amino acids. CDR1 MNHEY and CDR2 SMNVEV come from the germline V gene (reference sequence). The CDR3 nucleotides read TGTGCCAGCAGTGCCCCCTCGGCGGACTACAATGAGCAGTTCTTC. This sequence encodes CASSAPSADYNEQFF.

This chain uses TRBV19 with TRBJ1-5; D is unclear. Trimming stripped 0 bases from V and 6 bases from J, with 3 bases between. The length of the CDR3 is 12 residues. CDR1 LNHDA and CDR2 SQIVND come from the germline V gene (reference sequence). This CDR3 reads CASSIEGQPQHF. The CDR3 DNA sequence: TGTGCCAGTAGTATAGAGGGTCAGCCCCAGCATTTT.

The table lists this clonotype with many counts. This sequence joins TRBV19 and TRBJ2-1; perhaps D is TRBD1 or TRBD2 (5 bases each). This CDR3 region has 16 residues. Germline-derived CDR1 and CDR2 are LNHDA and SQIVND (reference sequence). Trimming shortened V by 1 base and J by 3 bases, and 13 bases separated the two germline ends. DNA for the CDR3: TGTGCCAGTAGTATAGGTCTCGGGACCTACTACAATGAGCAGTTCTTC. Its translation is CASSIGLGTYYNEQFF.

This clonotype was counted ten times or more. This sequence joins TRBV7-9 and TRBJ2-4; 7 bases match TRBD2. This CDR3 has 15 residues. In germline, CDR1 is SEHNR, CDR2 FQNEAQ (reference sequence). The J segment lost 3 bases and the V segment lost 4 bases, leaving 6 bases of the junction unmatched. The CDR3 bases are TGTGCCAGCAGCTCTACTAGCGAAGGCAAAAACATTCAGTACTTC. Translating it yields CASSSTSEGKNIQYF. Based on the CDR3 plus reference TRBV7-9 and TRBJ2-4, the full variable domain is DTGVSQNPRHKITKRGQNVTFRCDPISEHNRLYWYRQTLGQGPEFLTYFQNEAQLEKSRLLSDRFSAERPKGSFSTLEIQRTEQGDSAMYLCASSSTSEGKNIQYFGAGTRLSVL.

This clonotype was observed a few times. V and J are TRBV20-1 and TRBJ1-4, with 7 bases fitting TRBD1. Trimming took 6 bases from V and 6 from J; bases not matched to a gene: 10. Germline V lookup: CDR1 DFQATT, CDR2 SNEGSKA (reference sequence). The CDR3 consists of 14 residues. The CDR3 DNA sequence: TGCAGTGCGGCACCGCAGGGGGAGGATGAAAAACTGTTTTTT. It translates to CSAAPQGEDEKLFF.

This clonotype was recorded many times. The J gene is TRBJ2-5, the V gene TRBV2; 9 bases fit TRBD2. Unmatched junction bases numbered 9, after V lost 5 bases and J lost 5 bases. Germline CDR1 is SNHLY and CDR2 is FYNNEI. The CDR3 spans 15 residues. The CDR3 nucleotides are TGTGCCAGCAGTTTTGCAAGCGGGGGGTGGGAGACCCAGTACTTC. This sequence encodes CASSFASGGWETQYF.